Shown below are 32 T cell receptor beta chains from a single sample sequenced in a study of tumour-infiltrating T cells in Burkitt lymphoma. Generated by immunoSEQ multiplex PCR, the TCRdb table keeps only in-frame clones and is missing some. This sample has 2,000 to 2,500 clones, with roughly 14% found just once. The material sequenced was tumor tissue. These receptors were obtained from a human donor with Burkitt lymphoma.

Only a few counts were recorded for this clone. Distinct nucleotide sequences in the sample also encode this CDR3. This chain links TRBV29-1 with TRBJ1-1, with 7 bases fitting TRBD1. This CDR3 has 13 residues. Per the germline V gene, CDR1 is SQVTM and CDR2 is ANQGSEA. The V and J ends lost 3 bases and 5 bases, in that order; junction bases with no gene match: 6. The chain's CDR3 is CSVDPQGGTEAFF. In nucleotides, the CDR3 is TGCAGCGTTGATCCTCAGGGGGGAACTGAAGCTTTCTTT.

This clone occurred a few times. At one end the junction does not follow the germline gene, possibly because of a read error. V gene TRBV5-6 combines with J gene TRBJ2-1; no firm D call. The CDR3 length is 13 residues. From germline, CDR1 is SGHDT and CDR2 YYEEEE. This chain's CDR3 is CASSLKSSNEQFF. DNA of the CDR3: TGTGCTAGCAGCTTGAAGAGCTCCAATGAGCAGTTCTTC.

The V call is TRBV5-1, the J call TRBJ1-5; D is perhaps TRBD1 (5 bases). V lost 0 bases and J lost 6, with 10 bases in between. This CDR3 has 14 amino acids. Germline CDR1 SGHRS, CDR2 YFSETQ. The CDR3 protein is CASSLGGAGQPQHF. In DNA, the CDR3 is TGCGCCAGCAGCTTGGGCGGGGCCGGTCAGCCCCAGCATTTT.

The chain recombines TRBV27 with TRBJ2-7, with 9 bases that match TRBD2. CDR1 and CDR2 from the germline V gene are MNHEY and SMNVEV (reference sequence). This CDR3 is 14 amino acids long. After removal of 4 bases from V and 6 bases from J, the junction contained 7 bases not matched to a gene. The CDR3 nucleotides are TGTGCCAGCAGTTCGGGGACTAGCCTCTCCGAGCAGTACTTC. It encodes CASSSGTSLSEQYF.

The J gene is TRBJ2-7, the V gene TRBV10-2; D is unclear. Germline V gives CDR1 WSHSY, CDR2 SAAADI. Trimming removed 3 bases at V and 3 bases at J, with 6 bases between. The CDR3 covers 12 residues. The CDR3 region is CASSENDYEQYF. The CDR3 DNA sequence: TGCGCCAGCAGTGAAAACGACTACGAGCAGTACTTC.

A few counts support this clone. The chain uses TRBV6-5 and TRBJ1-2, with D tentatively TRBD1 (5 bases). This CDR3 is built from 13 residues. Germline V gene data show CDR1 as MNHEY and CDR2 as SVGAGI. V lost 5 bases and J lost 4, with 11 bases in between. The DNA for the CDR3 is TGTGCCAGCAGTCTTCGGGACGGCTATGGCTACACCTTC. Its protein is CASSLRDGYGYTF.

V usage is TRBV7-9 and J usage is TRBJ1-6, with D maybe TRBD1 (6 bases). The CDR3 runs to 14 residues. The V gene's germline CDR1 is SEHNR and CDR2 FQNEAQ (reference sequence). V was shortened by 2 bases and J by 9 bases, with 11 bases between the two germline ends. The CDR3 region is CASSLTGTASPLHF. The CDR3 DNA is TGTGCCAGCAGCTTAACAGGGACTGCTTCACCCCTCCACTTT.

As to this clone: This sample includes further DNA sequences coding for the same CDR3. The chain is built from TRBV29-1 and TRBJ2-6, with D unclear. CDR3 length: 13 residues. Per germline, CDR1 SQVTM and CDR2 ANQGSEA. V lost 2 bases and J 0 bases, leaving 2 bases between the germline ends. The chain's CDR3 is CSVESSGANVLTF. The CDR3 DNA reads as TGCAGCGTTGAATCCTCTGGGGCCAACGTCCTGACTTTC. Complete variable domain (other parts from reference TRBV29-1 and TRBJ2-6): SAVISQKPSRDICQRGTSLTIQCQVDSQVTMMFWYRQQPGQSLTLIATANQGSEATYESGFVIDKFPISRPNLTFSTLTVSNMSPEDSSIYLCSVESSGANVLTFGAGSRLTVL.

This clone has just a few counts. The V gene is TRBV5-1, the J gene TRBJ2-5, with 8 bases aligning to TRBD2. Germline V gene sequence: CDR1 SGHRS, CDR2 YFSETQ. The trim removed 4 bases at V and 4 bases at J, leaving 3 bases unmatched. This CDR3 contains 13 residues. The CDR3 region has the DNA TGCGCCAGCAGCCTAGCGGGCATAGAGACCCAGTACTTC. Translation gives CASSLAGIETQYF.

The rearrangement uses TRBV18 and TRBJ1-1; 7 bases align to TRBD1. This CDR3 has 14 residues. With 6 bases clipped from V and 5 bases from J, the junction kept 9 bases outside the gene matches. CDR1 KGHSH and CDR2 LQKENI come from the germline V gene. In nucleotides, the CDR3 is TGTGCCAGCTCCCGAACTGACAGGGATACTGAAGCTTTCTTT. This sequence encodes CASSRTDRDTEAFF.

This chain uses TRBV6-1 with TRBJ1-1, with TRBD1 identical over 8 bases. This CDR3 spans 16 amino acids. Trimming took 2 bases from V and 4 from J; bases not matched to a gene: 9. The V gene's germline CDR1 is MNHNS and CDR2 SASEGT. In nucleotides, the CDR3 is TGTGCCAGCAGTGAACAACCTCAGACAGGGGTCACTGAAGCTTTCTTT. This gives the protein CASSEQPQTGVTEAFF.

Comment on this clone: A read error may be the cause here, since a much bigger clone is one base away. The rearrangement links TRBV5-4 to TRBJ2-5, with D hard to call. The DNA end lines up better with TRBJ2-7; the J call may be wrong. This CDR3 is built from 11 residues. Germline V CDR1 and CDR2: SGHNT, YYREEE (reference sequence). The CDR3 reads CASSALSEQYF. The CDR3, as DNA: TGTGCCAGCAGCGCCCTGTCCGAGCAGTACTTC.

The rearrangement links TRBV29-1 to TRBJ1-1; D gene ambiguous. The CDR3 runs to 11 residues. Germline V CDR1 and CDR2: SQVTM, ANQGSEA. V was clipped by 6 bases and J by 11 bases, with 16 bases between them. In DNA, the CDR3 is TGCAGCGTACGAGAGCTCGGGTCGGCTTTCTTT. It codes for CSVRELGSAFF.

This clone was detected a few times. This chain uses TRBV6-1 with TRBJ1-5, with unresolved D. The CDR3 contains 13 residues. In germline, CDR1 is MNHNS, CDR2 SASEGT. V was shortened by 11 bases and J by 0 bases, with 11 bases between the two germline ends. CDR3 DNA: TGTGCCGTCTACAGCTATAGCAATCAGCCCCAGCATTTT. Residues: CAVYSYSNQPQHF.

This clone was counted between two and nine times. The V gene is TRBV5-6, the J gene TRBJ1-4, with 8 bases that match TRBD1. J was trimmed by 5 bases and V by 4 bases; bases with no gene match: 4. The CDR3 is made up of 14 amino acids. The germline V gene encodes CDR1 SGHDT and CDR2 YYEEEE. CDR3 DNA: TGTGCCAGCAGCCCCGGGACAGGAAATGAAAAACTGTTTTTT. It is translated as CASSPGTGNEKLFF.

This clone was detected only a few times. V usage is TRBV19 and J usage is TRBJ1-5; D ambiguous. V shed 0 bases and J shed 5 bases, with 11 bases lying between them. The germline V gene encodes CDR1 LNHDA and CDR2 SQIVND (reference sequence). The CDR3 spans 15 residues. CDR3 loop: CASSIDGQVYQPQHF. The DNA for the CDR3 is TGTGCCAGTAGTATAGATGGCCAGGTGTATCAGCCCCAGCATTTT.

The genes are TRBV7-2 and TRBJ1-1, with 8 nucleotides matching TRBD1. V was pared by 3 bases and J by 7 bases, with 1 base of the junction left unmatched. Germline V gives CDR1 SGHTA, CDR2 FQGNSA. This CDR3 is 12 amino acids long. The CDR3 bases are TGTGCCAGCAGCTTCACAGGGGGTGAAGCTTTCTTT. This sequence encodes CASSFTGGEAFF.

This clone was seen a few times. The V and J genes are TRBV5-4 and TRBJ2-7; 8 bases are a match to TRBD2. Per the germline V gene, CDR1 is SGHNT and CDR2 is YYREEE (reference sequence). Losses at the gene ends were 5 bases for V and 7 bases for J; bases not matched to a gene: 14. This CDR3 contains 15 residues. The CDR3 region is CASRPSGTSAFEQYF. Here the CDR3 DNA reads TGTGCCAGCAGACCATCCGGGACTAGTGCATTTGAGCAGTACTTC. Full variable domain (remainder filled in from reference TRBV5-4 and TRBJ2-7): ETGVTQSPTHLIKTRGQQVTLRCSSQSGHNTVSWYQQALGQGPQFIFQYYREEENGRGNFPPRFSGLQFPNYSSELNVNALELDDSALYLCASRPSGTSAFEQYFGPGTRLTVT.

The chain joins TRBV7-2 to TRBJ1-2; 9 bases match TRBD1. Germline assignment: CDR1 SGHTA and CDR2 FQGNSA. This CDR3 region has 17 residues. Unmatched junction bases numbered 14, after V lost 4 bases and J lost 5 bases. The CDR3 is CASSSDPQGAVGYGYTF. CDR3 coding DNA: TGTGCCAGCAGCTCTGATCCACAGGGGGCTGTGGGATATGGCTACACCTTC.

The table lists this clone with a few counts. This sequence joins TRBV6-5 and TRBJ1-1; TRBD1 is a possible D gene (6 bases). The germline CDR1 and CDR2 sequences are MNHEY and SVGAGI. The V end was cut by 5 bases, the J end by 4 bases, with 17 bases between. CDR3 size: 15 residues. CDR3 nucleotides: TGTGCCAGCAGTACCAGGACAGCTTTCACCACTGAAGCTTTCTTT. Translating it yields CASSTRTAFTTEAFF.

Of note for this clone: One base away lies a much larger clone, so this may be a sequencing read error. The chain joins TRBV6-5 to TRBJ2-2; D gene unclear. V shed 6 bases and J shed 1 base, with 3 bases lying between them. The CDR3 is made up of 12 amino acids. The V gene's germline CDR1 is MNHEY and CDR2 SVGAGI. The CDR3 is CASRRNTGELFF. The CDR3 DNA sequence: TGTGCCAGCAGAAGGAACACCGGGGAGCTGTTTTTT.

The V call is TRBV19, the J call TRBJ1-2; weak D call: TRBD1 (6 bases). CDR1 and CDR2 from the germline V gene are LNHDA and SQIVND (reference sequence). The CDR3 runs 12 residues. With 7 bases removed from V and 8 bases from J, the gap between germline ends came to 14 bases. The CDR3 nucleotides read TGTGCCAGTACTCCTAGGGGGATCGGCTACACCTTC. The encoded protein is CASTPRGIGYTF.

In the case of this clone: Other DNA sequences of this sample code for an identical CDR3. The V and J genes are TRBV5-1 and TRBJ2-3, with D possibly being TRBD1 (5 bases). Trimming stripped 0 bases from V and 0 bases from J, with 11 bases between. CDR1 and CDR2 from the germline V gene are SGHRS and YFSETQ. The CDR3 is 16 amino acids. The chain's CDR3 is CASSLATGASTDTQYF. DNA of the CDR3: TGCGCCAGCAGCTTGGCCACAGGAGCTAGCACAGATACGCAGTATTTT.

This clone has just a few counts. The chain uses TRBV28 and TRBJ1-4; D is ambiguous. The V gene's germline CDR1 is MDHEN and CDR2 SYDVKM. CDR3 size: 15 residues. V dropped 4 bases and J dropped 0 bases, with 9 bases sitting between them. CDR3 amino acids: CASSSGPPTNEKLFF. The CDR3 DNA reads as TGTGCCAGCAGTTCCGGGCCTCCAACTAATGAAAAACTGTTTTTT.

V is TRBV29-1 and J is TRBJ2-5; weak D call: TRBD2 (7 bases). The J call may be faulty, since TRBJ2-7 better matches the DNA end. The CDR3 loop spans 15 amino acids. In germline, CDR1 is SQVTM, CDR2 ANQGSEA. CDR3 nucleotide sequence: TGCAGCCCGACTCCCAGGGGCGGGGGTCGCTACGAGCAGTACTTC. It translates to CSPTPRGGGRYEQYF.

This chain links TRBV2 with TRBJ1-1; a possible D gene is TRBD1 (5 bases). The CDR3 has 15 amino acids. CDR1 and CDR2 from the germline V gene are SNHLY and FYNNEI. V lost 2 bases and J 6 bases, leaving 16 bases between the germline ends. The DNA of the CDR3 is TGTGCCAGCAGTGAAAGGGATGGGGGACTGTCTGAAGCTTTCTTT. Protein product: CASSERDGGLSEAFF.

V gene TRBV6-1 combines with J gene TRBJ1-2; D might be TRBD1 (5 bases). With 0 bases removed from V and 5 bases from J, the gap between germline ends came to 7 bases. CDR3 size: 13 residues. CDR1 is MNHNS and CDR2 is SASEGT in the germline V gene. CDR3 coding DNA: TGTGCCAGCAGTGAAGCGGGGGGGTATGGCTACACCTTC. Residues: CASSEAGGYGYTF.

The chain couples TRBV19 to TRBJ2-6, with 9 nucleotides matching TRBD1. CDR3 size: 16 residues. The V segment lost 5 bases and the J segment 0 bases; nucleotides outside the gene matches: 2. Per the germline V gene, CDR1 is LNHDA and CDR2 is SQIVND (reference sequence). The CDR3 DNA is TGTGCCAGTAGTTGGGGACAGGGCTCTGGGGCCAACGTCCTGACTTTC. It translates to CASSWGQGSGANVLTF.

By sample fraction, this clone is large. The chain couples TRBV5-1 to TRBJ2-3; 9 bases fit TRBD1. J was trimmed by 1 base and V by 2 bases; bases with no gene match: 8. Germline V lookup: CDR1 SGHRS, CDR2 YFSETQ. The CDR3 consists of 17 residues. CDR3 protein: CASSFGPRTGGTDTQYF. CDR3 nucleotide sequence: TGCGCCAGCAGCTTTGGACCCCGGACAGGGGGCACAGATACGCAGTATTTT. The whole variable domain, remainder taken from reference TRBV5-1 and TRBJ2-3, is KAGVTQTPRYLIKTRGQQVTLSCSPISGHRSVSWYQQTPGQGLQFLFEYFSETQRNKGNFPGRFSGRQFSNSRSEMNVSTLELGDSALYLCASSFGPRTGGTDTQYFGPGTRLTVL.

The V gene is TRBV28, the J gene TRBJ1-4; perhaps TRBD1 as D (5 bases). Germline CDR1 is MDHEN and CDR2 is SYDVKM. V was pared by 1 base and J by 4 bases, with 10 bases between. The CDR3 loop spans 15 amino acids. Here the CDR3 DNA reads TGTGCCAGCAGTTTATTACAAAGGGGTAATGAAAAACTGTTTTTT. Protein: CASSLLQRGNEKLFF.

This chain uses TRBV15 with TRBJ1-6, with D hard to call. Trimming shortened V by 3 bases and J by 10 bases, and 7 bases separated the two germline ends. The germline V gene encodes CDR1 LNHNV and CDR2 YYDKDF (reference sequence). The CDR3 contains 12 residues. CDR3 region: CATSSPSSPLHF. CDR3 bases: TGTGCCACCAGCAGCCCTAGCTCACCCCTCCACTTT.

The rearrangement uses TRBV5-1 and TRBJ2-5, with D unclear. CDR1 SGHRS and CDR2 YFSETQ come from the germline V gene. V was cut by 2 bases and J by 2 bases, with 7 bases left in between. This CDR3 comprises 13 residues. CDR3 in amino acids: CASSFSVQETQYF. CDR3 DNA sequence: TGCGCCAGCAGCTTTTCAGTACAAGAGACCCAGTACTTC.